This entry features one T cell receptor beta chain sequence. There is no known antigen for this receptor. No base quality values were provided; no much bigger clone lies one nucleotide off. The trial excluded patients who had a history of autoimmune disease or who were on systemic immunosuppression. Peripheral blood for TCR sequencing was collected from all dose cohorts at baseline, on cycle 4 day 1, and on cycle 7 day 1. Samples came from an open-label, multicenter, first-in-human phase I dose-escalation trial of ivuxolimab. The trial enrolled adults with locally advanced or metastatic head and neck squamous cell, hepatocellular, melanoma or renal cell carcinoma. Before TCR sequencing, CD4+ and CD8+ T cells were separately sorted from peripheral blood. This entry belongs to a study of OX40 agonist ivuxolimab in advanced cancers. A note on the overall study: Ivuxolimab, which targeted the costimulatory receptor OX40 (CD134), was an agonistic, fully human IgG2 monoclonal antibody. Intravenous ivuxolimab was administered to patients every 2 weeks at six dose levels: 0.01, 0.1, 0.3, 1.5, 3 and 10 mg/kg. Of the roughly 51 dose-escalation patients, hepatocellular carcinoma was present in about 20, melanoma in approximately 15, renal cell carcinoma in 9 and head and neck cancer in 9. In the dose-escalation cohort, more than 75% of patients were male, and the mean age was roughly 60 years, with a range of about 23 to 85. Prior anti-PD-1, anti-PD-L1 or anti-CTLA-4 therapy was permitted, and checkpoint inhibitors had been received by about two fifths of dose-escalation patients. Partial responses were achieved by three dose-escalation patients, of whom one had hepatocellular carcinoma and two had cutaneous melanoma. Peripheral TCRbeta sequencing aimed to test whether ivuxolimab altered TCR sequence diversity and caused clonal T-cell expansion. The monotherapy dose-escalation portion (N ≈ 50 patients) of the phase I ivuxolimab trial is reported in the paper. The paper's findings and limits, for the study overall: After ivuxolimab, expanded clones were on average more numerous among CD8+ T cells than among CD4+ T cells. The antigen specificity of the peripheral T cells that underwent clonal expansion was not determined. In the 0.1-3.0 mg/kg groups, partial responders had among the lowest normalized peripheral clonal expansion, particularly in CD8+ T cells. Clonal expansion of both CD4+ and CD8+ blood T cells was observed from baseline to week 6 at doses 0.1 to 3.0 mg/kg. Low levels of normalized T-cell clonal expansion were also seen in some patients who did not respond.

To sequence the TCRbeta CDR3 region, genomic DNA was isolated from the sorted cells. The immunoSEQ Assay was used to sequence the TCRbeta CDR3 regions. In TCRdb, the immuneACCESS table is reduced to in-frame sequences with V and J assigned. These tables do not hold every clone; where another copy was compared, an unresolved V gene accounts for under half, and the others remain unexplained. This sample has about 62,000 clones in its table, and 85% of those were observed once. Jointly, the top ten make up 3.7% of the sample. The material was CD4+ or CD8+ T cells sorted from blood, obtained in a trial of the OX40 agonist ivuxolimab. The sequence was obtained from an adult with an advanced solid tumor such as melanoma, head and neck, liver or kidney cancer.

The CDR3 in this case is CASSLTRQGAFYEQYF. In nucleotide form, the sequence is TGTGCCAGCAGCTTAACACGACAGGGGGCGTTCTACGAGCAGTACTTC. This sequence uses TRBV7-8 and TRBJ2-7, and 10 junction bases match TRBD1. Looking up the germline V gene yields CDR1 SGHVS and CDR2 FQNEAQ. Taken from cysteine to phenylalanine, the CDR3 has 16 residues. Of all the DNA, just the CDR3 is kept, 48 bases in frame from base 1. At the junction V is shortened by 2 bases and J by 3 bases; bases outside the gene matches: 7. The variable domain in full, with residues beyond the CDR3 obtained from the reference TRBV7-8 and TRBJ2-7 genes, is GAGVSQSPRYKVAKRGQDVALRCDPISGHVSLFWYQQALGQGPEFLTYFQNEAQLDKSGLPSDRFFAERPEGSVSTLKIQRTQQEDSAVYLCASSLTRQGAFYEQYFGPGTRLTVT.